Listed here are 24 T cell receptor beta chains from one sample, sequenced in a study of blood T cell repertoires in COVID-19. Clones were read by immunoSEQ multiplex PCR, and TCRdb kept only the in-frame ones, dropping some. The sample yields about 180,000 clones, about three quarters seen once. The source material was peripheral blood. The source is a woman aged 80 or over with COVID-19, enrolled during active disease.

The table lists this clone with a count of one. V is TRBV5-1 and J is TRBJ2-2; 8 bases map to TRBD2. V lost 3 bases, J lost 7 bases, and 11 bases stayed unmatched. CDR1 and CDR2 from the germline V gene are SGHRS and YFSETQ. This CDR3 has 16 amino acids. Written as DNA, the CDR3 is TGCGCCAGCAGCTCTGAACCGGGACTAGACTTCGGGGAGCTGTTTTTT. Residues: CASSSEPGLDFGELFF.

Here the CDR3 reads CASSPDRGSYNEQFF. CDR3 DNA: TGTGCCAGCAGCCCCGACAGGGGGTCCTACAATGAGCAGTTCTTC. J is TRBJ2-1 and V is TRBV11-2; the match to TRBD1 covers 9 bases. The CDR3 contains 15 residues. Germline V gives CDR1 SGHAT, CDR2 FQNNGV. V shed 5 bases, J shed 1 base, and the junction held 3 bases outside the gene matches.

The chain has TRBV7-9 and TRBJ1-1, with 7 bases lining up with TRBD1. The V segment lost 8 bases and the J segment 0 bases; nucleotides outside the gene matches: 9. The V gene's germline CDR1 is SEHNR and CDR2 FQNEAQ (reference sequence). The length of the CDR3 is 15 residues. CDR3 residues: CASAGTAGMNTEAFF. The CDR3 bases are TGTGCCAGCGCTGGGACAGCAGGAATGAACACTGAAGCTTTCTTT.

The chain is built from TRBV2 and TRBJ2-7; 12 bases match TRBD1. Unmatched junction bases numbered 5, after V lost 4 bases and J lost 7 bases. This CDR3 comprises 14 residues. Germline assignment: CDR1 SNHLY and CDR2 FYNNEI. The CDR3: CASSGGQGAEEQYF. The CDR3 DNA sequence: TGTGCCAGCAGTGGGGGACAGGGGGCGGAAGAGCAGTACTTC.

The chain employs TRBV4-2 and TRBJ2-1; D gene uncertain. The CDR3 is 14 amino acids. The germline gives CDR1 LGHNA, CDR2 YNFKEQ. V shed 0 bases and J shed 6 bases, with 9 bases lying between them. CDR3 coding DNA: TGTGCCAGCAGCCAAGATGTAGCTCGCAATGAGCAGTTCTTC. Amino acids: CASSQDVARNEQFF.

This chain joins TRBV18 and TRBJ2-2, with 11 nucleotides matching TRBD1. With 8 bases clipped from V and 6 bases from J, the junction kept 8 bases outside the gene matches. From germline, CDR1 is KGHSH and CDR2 LQKENI. The CDR3 covers 15 residues. CDR3 nucleotide sequence: TGTGCCAGCCACCTCGGACAGGGGGCAGCCGGGGAGCTGTTTTTT. Translated, it gives CASHLGQGAAGELFF.

CDR3 loop: CASSVAGGGDLYMNEQFF. CDR3 sequence (DNA): TGTGCCAGCAGCGTAGCTGGCGGGGGGGACCTATACATGAATGAGCAGTTCTTC. The rearrangement joins TRBV9 to TRBJ2-1, with 9 bases that match TRBD2. This CDR3 has 18 amino acids. With V trimmed by 0 bases and J by 7 bases, 14 bases remained unmatched. Germline assignment: CDR1 SGDLS and CDR2 YYNGEE.

Turning to this clone: Other DNA sequences within the sample encode an identical CDR3. The chain links TRBV7-2 to TRBJ2-1, with no clear D. Germline assignment: CDR1 SGHTA and CDR2 FQGNSA. The CDR3 loop spans 15 amino acids. V was clipped by 1 base and J by 0 bases, with 7 bases between them. In DNA, the CDR3 is TGTGCCAGCAGCTTAGGGGCGAGCTCCTACAATGAGCAGTTCTTC. This translates into CASSLGASSYNEQFF.

CDR3 coding DNA: TGCGCCAAGGACAGGGGGTACACCGGGGAGCTGTTTTTT. As protein: CAKDRGYTGELFF. The chain links TRBV23-1 to TRBJ2-2, with TRBD1 identical over 10 bases. TRBV23-1 belongs to the ORF category, with a function that is uncertain. The CDR3 consists of 13 residues. With V trimmed by 10 bases and J by 3 bases, 2 bases remained unmatched.

V is TRBV27 and J is TRBJ2-1; 9 nucleotides align to TRBD2. V shed 3 bases, J shed 4 bases, and the junction held 4 bases outside the gene matches. Germline loops: CDR1 MNHEY, CDR2 SMNVEV (reference sequence). CDR3 length equals 15 residues. The DNA for the CDR3 is TGTGCCAGCAGTTTTTCGACTAGCGGATACAATGAGCAGTTCTTC. Protein product: CASSFSTSGYNEQFF.

The chain links TRBV7-9 to TRBJ1-1; tentatively, D is TRBD1 (5 bases). The CDR3 is made up of 14 amino acids. Trimming cost V 2 bases and J 11 bases, with 18 bases left between them. Germline V gene sequence: CDR1 SEHNR, CDR2 FQNEAQ (reference sequence). CDR3 region: CASSLMGGDITAFF. The DNA of the CDR3 is TGTGCCAGCAGCTTAATGGGAGGGGATATTACGGCTTTCTTT.

The chain uses TRBV5-4 and TRBJ1-1, with a possible D match to TRBD1 (5 bases). Between the trimmed V and J ends, which lost 1 base and 5 bases, there was a span of 12 bases. This CDR3 region has 14 residues. The V gene's germline CDR1 is SGHNT and CDR2 YYREEE (reference sequence). In DNA, the CDR3 is TGTGCCAGCAGCTTGCCCTTCGGGGGGACTGAAGCTTTCTTT. Its translation is CASSLPFGGTEAFF.

This chain uses TRBV2 with TRBJ1-1, with a weak D call TRBD1 (6 bases). The CDR3 runs 11 residues. Trimming shortened V by 7 bases and J by 7 bases, and 10 bases separated the two germline ends. Germline V gene sequence: CDR1 SNHLY, CDR2 FYNNEI. CDR3 bases: TGTGCCAGCAATTTCAGGGGTGAAGCTTTCTTT. This gives the protein CASNFRGEAFF.

The chain carries TRBV7-8 and TRBJ2-7, with D possibly TRBD2 on 6 matching bases. The V gene lost 1 base and the J gene lost 6 bases, with 13 bases spanning the gap. The length of the CDR3 is 14 residues. Germline V gene lookup returns CDR1 SGHVS and CDR2 FQNEAQ. The CDR3 sequence is CASSLGSSGGEQYF. The CDR3 nucleotides are TGTGCCAGCAGCTTAGGTTCTTCCGGGGGCGAGCAGTACTTC.

The chain joins TRBV18 to TRBJ1-6; D call uncertain. The CDR3 loop spans 15 amino acids. Germline V gene lookup returns CDR1 KGHSH and CDR2 LQKENI. V shed 2 bases and J shed 8 bases, with 13 bases lying between them. The CDR3 nucleotides read TGTGCCAGCTCACCAGGAGGGCGCGAGGATTCACCCCTCCACTTT. It translates to CASSPGGREDSPLHF.

The table lists this clone with a few counts. This chain links TRBV6-5 with TRBJ1-6, with 7 nucleotides matching TRBD1. With V trimmed by 7 bases and J by 6 bases, 6 bases remained unmatched. The germline gives CDR1 MNHEY, CDR2 SVGAGI. CDR3 length equals 14 residues. The CDR3 DNA reads as TGTGCCAGCAATCCGGGACAGATTAATTCACCCCTCCACTTT. As protein: CASNPGQINSPLHF.

J is TRBJ1-2 and V is TRBV30, with D uncertain. Germline V gene sequence: CDR1 GTSNPN, CDR2 SVGIG (reference sequence). This CDR3 region has 14 residues. V shed 0 bases and J shed 8 bases, with 16 bases lying between them. The CDR3 DNA follows: TGTGCCTGGAGTGTAGTGGGCCCCTCAGAGGGCTACACCTTC. This encodes CAWSVVGPSEGYTF.

This clone came up a few times. The chain employs TRBV5-1 and TRBJ2-1; 15 nucleotides align to TRBD2. V was clipped by 3 bases and J by 13 bases; unmatched bases: 5. From germline, CDR1 is SGHRS and CDR2 YFSETQ. The CDR3 loop spans 14 amino acids. The CDR3 loop reads CASSWGLAGGTQFF. In nucleotides, the CDR3 is TGCGCCAGCAGCTGGGGACTAGCGGGGGGCACACAGTTCTTC.

In its sample, this clone was seen once. The chain joins TRBV2 to TRBJ2-5; the match to TRBD1 covers 10 bases. The germline V gene has CDR1 SNHLY and CDR2 FYNNEI. This CDR3 spans 13 amino acids. With V trimmed by 6 bases and J by 3 bases, 1 base remained unmatched. The CDR3 sequence: CASRGTGEETQYF. As DNA, the CDR3 is TGTGCCAGCAGGGGGACAGGGGAAGAGACCCAGTACTTC. Combining the CDR3 with reference TRBV2 and TRBJ2-5 gives the whole variable domain EPEVTQTPSHQVTQMGQEVILRCVPISNHLYFYWYRQILGQKVEFLVSFYNNEISEKSEIFDDQFSVERPDGSNFTLKIRSTKLEDSAMYFCASRGTGEETQYFGPGTRLLVL.

The chain links TRBV13 to TRBJ2-3; 13 positions agree with TRBD2. With 4 bases clipped from V and 2 bases from J, the junction kept 6 bases outside the gene matches. The germline CDR1 and CDR2 sequences are PRHDT and FYEKMQ (reference sequence). The CDR3 runs to 17 residues. CDR3 in DNA: TGTGCCAGCAGCTCCGGGACTAGCGGGAAATCCACAGATACGCAGTATTTT. Residues: CASSSGTSGKSTDTQYF.

The rearrangement uses TRBV5-6 and TRBJ2-7, with TRBD2 identical over 7 bases. CDR1 is SGHDT, CDR2 YYEEEE, per germline. The V and J ends lost 0 bases and 0 bases, in that order; junction bases with no gene match: 3. The length of the CDR3 is 15 residues. CDR3: CASSLAAGASYEQYF. CDR3 bases: TGTGCCAGCAGCTTGGCGGCGGGAGCCTCCTACGAGCAGTACTTC. The complete variable domain, with remaining parts taken from reference TRBV5-6 and TRBJ2-7, reads DAGVTQSPTHLIKTRGQQVTLRCSPKSGHDTVSWYQQALGQGPQFIFQYYEEEERQRGNFPDRFSGHQFPNYSSELNVNALLLGDSALYLCASSLAAGASYEQYFGPGTRLTVT.

The V call is TRBV18, the J call TRBJ2-5; unclear D gene. In germline, CDR1 is KGHSH, CDR2 LQKENI. Trimming stripped 2 bases from V and 5 bases from J, with 27 bases between. The CDR3 consists of 19 residues. The CDR3 loop reads CASSPYAGPLASRRETQYF. DNA of the CDR3: TGTGCCAGCTCACCATACGCAGGTCCCCTGGCATCCAGACGGGAGACCCAGTACTTC.

The chain has TRBV7-9 and TRBJ2-1; D might be TRBD2 (5 bases). Trimming left V 2 bases short and J 9 bases short, with 8 bases between. This CDR3 is built from 12 residues. CDR1 is SEHNR, CDR2 FQNEAQ, per germline (reference sequence). The CDR3 is CASSLRGAEQFF. The CDR3 nucleotides are TGTGCCAGCAGCTTACGGGGTGCTGAGCAGTTCTTC.

This clone was picked up a small number of times. V and J are TRBV19 and TRBJ2-1; 7 positions agree with TRBD1. V was pared by 4 bases and J by 8 bases, with 8 bases of the junction left unmatched. This CDR3 has 14 amino acids. Germline CDR1 and CDR2: LNHDA and SQIVND (reference sequence). The CDR3 DNA sequence: TGTGCCAGTAGTACCGGGACAGTCGGTCATGAGCAGTTCTTC. The encoded protein is CASSTGTVGHEQFF.